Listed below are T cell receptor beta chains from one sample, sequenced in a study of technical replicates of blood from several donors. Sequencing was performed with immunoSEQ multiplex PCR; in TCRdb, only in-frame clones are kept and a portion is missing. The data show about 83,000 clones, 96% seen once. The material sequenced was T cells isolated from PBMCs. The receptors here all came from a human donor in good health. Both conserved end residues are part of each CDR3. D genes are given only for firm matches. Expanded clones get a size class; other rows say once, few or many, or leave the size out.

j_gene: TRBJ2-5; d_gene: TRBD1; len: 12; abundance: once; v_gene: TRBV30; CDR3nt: TGTGCCTGGGCGGGACAGGGAGGGACCCAGTACTTC; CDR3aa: CAWAGQGGTQYF
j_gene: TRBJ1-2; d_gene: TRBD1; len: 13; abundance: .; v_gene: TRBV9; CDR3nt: TGTGCCAGCAGCACGCAGGGGGCCCTCGGCTACACCTTC; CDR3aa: CASSTQGALGYTF
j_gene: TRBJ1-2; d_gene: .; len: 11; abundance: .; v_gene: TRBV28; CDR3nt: TGTGCCAGCAATATAGGAGCTGGCTACACCTTC; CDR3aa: CASNIGAGYTF
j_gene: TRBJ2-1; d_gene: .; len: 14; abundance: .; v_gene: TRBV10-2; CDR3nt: TGCGCCAGCAGTGATTGGCGGAATTACAATGAGCAGTTCTTC; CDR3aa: CASSDWRNYNEQFF
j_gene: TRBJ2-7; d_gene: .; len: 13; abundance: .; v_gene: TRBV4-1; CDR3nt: TGCGCCAGCAGCCAAGCCCCAGGGCGGGAGCAGTACTTC; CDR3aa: CASSQAPGREQYF
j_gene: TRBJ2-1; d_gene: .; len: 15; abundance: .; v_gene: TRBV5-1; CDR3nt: TGCGCCAGCAGCCTGTTACCGGGACTTTCTAATGAGCAGTTCTTC; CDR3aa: CASSLLPGLSNEQFF
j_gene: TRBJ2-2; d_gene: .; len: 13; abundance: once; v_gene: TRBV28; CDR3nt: TGTGCCAGCAGTACTTCTAACACCGGGGAGCTGTTTTTT; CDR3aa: CASSTSNTGELFF
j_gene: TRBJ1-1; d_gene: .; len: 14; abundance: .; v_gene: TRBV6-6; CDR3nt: TGTGCCAGCGGAGAACAGGGCCCTGGGACTGAAGCTTTCTTT; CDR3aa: CASGEQGPGTEAFF
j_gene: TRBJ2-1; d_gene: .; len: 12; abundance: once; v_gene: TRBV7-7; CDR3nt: TGTGCTAGCAGCTCCACCGGGGGTGAGCAGTTCTTC; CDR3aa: CASSSTGGEQFF
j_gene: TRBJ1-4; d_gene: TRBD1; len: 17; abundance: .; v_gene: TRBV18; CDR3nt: TGTGCCAGCTCACCCCCCCCAACTGACAGTCGCAGGGGGGAACTGTTTTTT; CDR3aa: CASSPPPTDSRRGELFF
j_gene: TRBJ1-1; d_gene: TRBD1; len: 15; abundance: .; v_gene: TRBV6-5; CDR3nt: TGTGCCAGCAGTTCCTTGGACAGGGTGAACACTGAAGCTTTCTTT; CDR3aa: CASSSLDRVNTEAFF
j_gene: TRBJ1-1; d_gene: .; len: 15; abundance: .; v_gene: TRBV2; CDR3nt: TGTGCCAGCAGTGAAGAGGGCGGGGGCGGCACTGAAGCTTTCTTT; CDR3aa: CASSEEGGGGTEAFF
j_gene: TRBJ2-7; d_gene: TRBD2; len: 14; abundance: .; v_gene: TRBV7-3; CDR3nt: TGTGCCAGCAGCCCTAGCGGGAATGGTAACGAGCAGTACTTC; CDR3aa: CASSPSGNGNEQYF
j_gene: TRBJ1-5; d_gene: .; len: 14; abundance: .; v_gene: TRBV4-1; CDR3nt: TGCGCCAGCAGCCACGGTGGTTCCCGTCAGCCCCAGCATTTT; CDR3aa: CASSHGGSRQPQHF
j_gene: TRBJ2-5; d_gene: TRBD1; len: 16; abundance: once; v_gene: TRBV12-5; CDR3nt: TGTGCTAGTGGTTGGATGGGACAGGGAATAACGGAGACCCAGTACTTC; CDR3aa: CASGWMGQGITETQYF
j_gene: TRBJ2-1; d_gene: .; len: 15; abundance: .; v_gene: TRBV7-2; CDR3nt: TGTGCCAGCAGGCCGAACGTGGGAGTATACAATGAGCAGTTCTTC; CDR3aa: CASRPNVGVYNEQFF
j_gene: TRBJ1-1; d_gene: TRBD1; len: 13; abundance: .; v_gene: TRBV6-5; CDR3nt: TGTGCCAGCAGCCCCGGGACAGGGGTTCTTGCTTTCTTT; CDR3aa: CASSPGTGVLAFF
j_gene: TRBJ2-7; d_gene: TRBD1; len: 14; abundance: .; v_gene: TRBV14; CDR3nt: TGTGCCAGCAGCCAACCGAGACAGGGAGCGGAGCAGTACTTC; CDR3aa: CASSQPRQGAEQYF
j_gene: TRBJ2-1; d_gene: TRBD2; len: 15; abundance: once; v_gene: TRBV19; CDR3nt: TGTGCCAGTAGTCTAACGACTAGCGGGGATACGAAGCAGTTCTTC; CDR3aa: CASSLTTSGDTKQFF
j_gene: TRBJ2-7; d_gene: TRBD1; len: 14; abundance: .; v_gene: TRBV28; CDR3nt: TGTGCCAGCAGTTTGGGGGACAGGGTCCACGAGCAGTACTTC; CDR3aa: CASSLGDRVHEQYF
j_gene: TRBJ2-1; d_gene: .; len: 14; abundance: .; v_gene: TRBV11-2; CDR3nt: TGTGCCAGCAGCTTAGGAACTCTGCTCGAGGAGCAGTTCTTC; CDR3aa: CASSLGTLLEEQFF
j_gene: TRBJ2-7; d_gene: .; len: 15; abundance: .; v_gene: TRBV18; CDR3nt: TGTGCCAGCTCACCACTTGGGCAGGGTTCCTACGAGCAGTACTTC; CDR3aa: CASSPLGQGSYEQYF
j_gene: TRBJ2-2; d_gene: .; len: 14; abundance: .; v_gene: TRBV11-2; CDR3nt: TGTGCCAGCGGCGTTGGGCTTAACACCGGGGAGCTGTTTTTT; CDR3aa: CASGVGLNTGELFF
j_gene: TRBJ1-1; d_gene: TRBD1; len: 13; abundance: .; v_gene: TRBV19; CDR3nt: TGTGCCAGTAGCCGACAGGGGGTCACTGAAGCTTTCTTT; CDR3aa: CASSRQGVTEAFF
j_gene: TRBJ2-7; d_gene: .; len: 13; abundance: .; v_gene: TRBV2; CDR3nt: TGTGCCAGCTCTAGAGCGAGTACCTACGAGCAGTACTTC; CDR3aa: CASSRASTYEQYF
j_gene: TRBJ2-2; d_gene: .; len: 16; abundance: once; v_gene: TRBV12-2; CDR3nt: TGTGCAAGTCGCTTAAAGGGGGCGGGATCTTTTAGGGAGCTGTTTTTT; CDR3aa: CASRLKGAGSFRELFF
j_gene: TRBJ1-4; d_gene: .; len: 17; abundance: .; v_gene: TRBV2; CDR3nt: TGTGCCAGCAGTGCCCCGGGACTTCTGGGGGAGGGTGAAAAACTGTTTTTT; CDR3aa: CASSAPGLLGEGEKLFF
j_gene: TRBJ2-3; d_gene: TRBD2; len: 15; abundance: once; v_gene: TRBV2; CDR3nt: TGTGCCAGCTCAGGACTAGCGGGATACACAGATACGCAGTATTTT; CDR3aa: CASSGLAGYTDTQYF
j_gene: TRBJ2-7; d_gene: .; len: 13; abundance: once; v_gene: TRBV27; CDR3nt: TGTGCCAGTTTCGGGACAACCAACTACGAGCAGTACTTC; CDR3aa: CASFGTTNYEQYF
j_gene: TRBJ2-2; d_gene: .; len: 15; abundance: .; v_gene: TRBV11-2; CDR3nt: TGTGCCAGCAGCACATCGCACAGGGACACCGGGGAGCTGTTTTTT; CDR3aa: CASSTSHRDTGELFF
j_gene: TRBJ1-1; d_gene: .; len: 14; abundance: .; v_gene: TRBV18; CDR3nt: TGTGCCAGCTCACCGGAGATTTATAACACTGAAGCTTTCTTT; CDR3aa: CASSPEIYNTEAFF
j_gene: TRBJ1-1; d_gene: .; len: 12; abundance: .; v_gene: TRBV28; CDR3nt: TGTGCCAGCAGTCGAGGGAACACTGAAGCTTTCTTT; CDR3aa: CASSRGNTEAFF
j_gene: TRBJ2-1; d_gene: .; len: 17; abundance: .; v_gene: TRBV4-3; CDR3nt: TGCGCCAGCAGCCAAGTTCCTAGTGGATACTCCTACAATGAGCAGTTCTTC; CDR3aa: CASSQVPSGYSYNEQFF
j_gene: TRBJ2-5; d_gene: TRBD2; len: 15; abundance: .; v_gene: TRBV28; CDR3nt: TGTGCCAGCAGTTTAGCCGGGAGGGCCGGAGAGACCCAGTACTTC; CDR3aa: CASSLAGRAGETQYF
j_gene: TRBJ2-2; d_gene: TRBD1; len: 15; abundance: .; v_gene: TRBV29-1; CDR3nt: TGCAGCGTTGACTTGACAGGGGGCTTTGGCGGGGAGCTGTTTTTT; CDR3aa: CSVDLTGGFGGELFF
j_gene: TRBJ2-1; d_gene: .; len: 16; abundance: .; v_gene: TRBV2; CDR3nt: TGTGCCAGCAGTGTAGGGGGAGGGGGTATACGCAATGAGCAGTTCTTC; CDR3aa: CASSVGGGGIRNEQFF
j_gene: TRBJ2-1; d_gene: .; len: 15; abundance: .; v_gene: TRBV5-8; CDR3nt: TGTGCCAGCAGCTTGGGAGCAGGGCTTGGGAATGAGCAGTTCTTC; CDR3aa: CASSLGAGLGNEQFF
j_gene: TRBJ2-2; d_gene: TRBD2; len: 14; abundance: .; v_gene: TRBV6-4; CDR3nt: TGTGCCAGCAGTGACCAGCGGGAGAACGGGGAGCTGTTTTTT; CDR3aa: CASSDQRENGELFF
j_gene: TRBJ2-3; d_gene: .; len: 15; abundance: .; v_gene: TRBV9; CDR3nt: TGTGCCAGCAGCGTAGGCGGAGGGATCACAGATACGCAGTATTTT; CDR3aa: CASSVGGGITDTQYF
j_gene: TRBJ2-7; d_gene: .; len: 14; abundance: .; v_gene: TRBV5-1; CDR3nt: TGCGCCAGCAGTTACCGGGACAACTCCTACGAGCAGTACTTC; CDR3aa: CASSYRDNSYEQYF
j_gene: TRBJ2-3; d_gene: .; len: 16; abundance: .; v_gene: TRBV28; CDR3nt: TGTGCCAGCAGGGATCTAGCGGGAACAGGGGGAGATACGCAGTATTTT; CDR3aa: CASRDLAGTGGDTQYF
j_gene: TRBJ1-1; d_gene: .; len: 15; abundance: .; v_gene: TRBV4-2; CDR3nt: TGTGCCAGCAGCCAAGAGAGGGAGTTAGGCACTGAAGCTTTCTTT; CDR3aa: CASSQERELGTEAFF
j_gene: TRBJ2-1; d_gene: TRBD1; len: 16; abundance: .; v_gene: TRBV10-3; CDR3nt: TGTGCCATCAGTAAGACCGGGACAGGGGCTAACAATGAGCAGTTCTTC; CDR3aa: CAISKTGTGANNEQFF
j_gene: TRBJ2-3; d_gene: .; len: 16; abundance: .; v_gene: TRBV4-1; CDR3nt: TGCGCCAGCAGCCAAGGATTGCTTACTAGCACAGATACGCAGTATTTT; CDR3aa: CASSQGLLTSTDTQYF
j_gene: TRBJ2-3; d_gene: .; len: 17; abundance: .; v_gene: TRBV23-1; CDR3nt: TGCGCCAGCAGTCATCCTCTCCAGGGGCGCGGGTCAGATACGCAGTATTTT; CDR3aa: CASSHPLQGRGSDTQYF
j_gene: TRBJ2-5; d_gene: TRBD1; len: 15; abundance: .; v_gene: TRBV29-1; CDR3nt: TGCAGCGTCCTCATGATAGGGACAGGCCAAGAGACCCAGTACTTC; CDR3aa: CSVLMIGTGQETQYF
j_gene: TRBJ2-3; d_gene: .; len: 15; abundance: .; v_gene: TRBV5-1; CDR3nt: TGCGCCAGCAGCTTACTACAGGGCACCCCAGATACGCAGTATTTT; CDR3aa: CASSLLQGTPDTQYF
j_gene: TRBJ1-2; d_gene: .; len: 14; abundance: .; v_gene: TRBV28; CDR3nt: TGTGCCAGCAGTTTAAAAGGGAGTCTTTTTGGCTACACCTTC; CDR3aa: CASSLKGSLFGYTF
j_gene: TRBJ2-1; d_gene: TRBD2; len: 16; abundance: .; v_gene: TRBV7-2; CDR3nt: TGTGCCAGCAGCCGGACTAGCGGAGTCTCCTACAATGAGCAGTTCTTC; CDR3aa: CASSRTSGVSYNEQFF
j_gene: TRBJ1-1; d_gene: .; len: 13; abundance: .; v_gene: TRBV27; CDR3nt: TGTGCCAGCAGTTTATCGTCGAGTACTGAAGCTTTCTTT; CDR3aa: CASSLSSSTEAFF
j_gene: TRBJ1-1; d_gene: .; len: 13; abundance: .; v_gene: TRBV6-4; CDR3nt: TGTGCCAGCAGTGCCTCCGTGAACACTGAAGCTTTCTTT; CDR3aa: CASSASVNTEAFF
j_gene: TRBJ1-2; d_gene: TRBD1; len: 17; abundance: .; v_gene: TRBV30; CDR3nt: TGTGCCTGGAGAACACATAGGACAGGGGGATCTAACTATGGCTACACCTTC; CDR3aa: CAWRTHRTGGSNYGYTF
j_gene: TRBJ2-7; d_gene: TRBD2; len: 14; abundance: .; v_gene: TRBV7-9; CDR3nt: TGTGCCAGCAGCCCTAGCGGGTCACTCTACGAGCAGTACTTC; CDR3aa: CASSPSGSLYEQYF
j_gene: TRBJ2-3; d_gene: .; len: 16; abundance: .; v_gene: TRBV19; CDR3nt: TGTGCCAGTGCTTCGGAGTTGGGAGTCCGTCCAGATACGCAGTATTTT; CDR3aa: CASASELGVRPDTQYF
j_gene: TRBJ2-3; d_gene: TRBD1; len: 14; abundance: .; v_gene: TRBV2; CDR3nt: TGTGCCAGCAGTGACAGGGGGCTCACAGATACGCAGTATTTT; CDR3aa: CASSDRGLTDTQYF
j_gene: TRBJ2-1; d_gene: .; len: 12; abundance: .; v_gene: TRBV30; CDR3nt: TGTGCCTGGAGTATTAGCATAAATGAGCAGTTCTTC; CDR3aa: CAWSISINEQFF
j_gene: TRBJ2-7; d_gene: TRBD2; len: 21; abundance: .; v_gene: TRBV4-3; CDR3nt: TGCGCCAGCAGCCAAGATAGTAAGGACAGGGGGACTAGCGGGAGTAGGTACGAGCAGTACTTC; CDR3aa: CASSQDSKDRGTSGSRYEQYF
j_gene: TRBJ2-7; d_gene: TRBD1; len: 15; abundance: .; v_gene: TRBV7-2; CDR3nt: TGTGCCAGCAGCCCCGGGGACAGGAGCTCCTACGAGCAGTACTTC; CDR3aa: CASSPGDRSSYEQYF
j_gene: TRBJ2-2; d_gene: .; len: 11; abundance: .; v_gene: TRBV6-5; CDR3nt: TGTGCCAGTCTAGGAGCCGGGGAGCTGTTTTTT; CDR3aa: CASLGAGELFF